This TCR beta chain was retrieved from a study of a mutant IDH1 vaccine in newly diagnosed glioma. Study-level points and caveats: The study observed vaccine-induced immune responses in roughly 93% of patients.

The assay was immunoSEQ multiplex PCR, and TCRdb's table has in-frame clones only and misses some. The table includes around 37,000 clones, around four fifths detected once. J gave up 5 bases and V 4 bases, and 10 bases lay outside the gene matches. The germline CDR1 and CDR2 sequences are SGHNT and YYREEE (reference sequence). The CDR3 sequence is 15 residues long. About this clone itself: The antigen remains unidentified.

As to time point: baseline, week 1 (first vaccination visit). Regarding treatment: pre-vaccination baseline after standard-of-care therapy. Each tumor in the donors was a new WHO grade 3 or 4 astrocytoma, IDH1-mutant and ATRX-lost. The chain combines TRBV5-4 with TRBJ1-1; 8 bases align to TRBD1. The sequencing here drew on PBMCs, taken from a glioma patient treated with radiotherapy, temozolomide or both. This TCR came from a man between 35 and 55 years old with glioma. Some clones in this sample may be carry-over from other donors' samples. Written as DNA, the CDR3 is TGTGCCAGCAGCCCTTTACAGGGGGTAGGGACTGAAGCTTTCTTT. Translated, it gives CASSPLQGVGTEAFF.